This is a list of T cell receptor beta chains from one sample in a study of T cell responses to AZD1222 COVID-19 vaccine. Sequencing used immunoSEQ multiplex PCR; TCRdb keeps in-frame clones, though not all of them. The data contain more than 80,000 clones, just over 85% of them seen just once; the ten biggest clones take up about 9.3%. Sequences were derived from peripheral blood, sampled on day 0 of MenACWY control vaccination. The receptors were sampled from an adult in good health. The CDR3 runs from the conserved cysteine through the conserved F or W.

V	CDR3
TRBV2	CASSEDLSTNTIYF
TRBV5-1	CASSLYTGDAYEQYF
TRBV6-6	CASSYSPGTGLYGYTF
TRBV4-3	CASSQGRDRGLDTGELFF
TRBV6-1	CASSEATEAFF
TRBV7-9	CASSLENEKLFF
TRBV3-1/TRBV3-2	CASSQDISGGNTIYF
TRBV9	CASSVTGTGNGETQYF
TRBV19	CASSMMGQGANYGYTF
TRBV6-2/TRBV6-3	CASSPAGVSEAFF
TRBV19	CASQGWNYGYTF
TRBV14	CASSQSVGRPSAGEQFF
TRBV2	CASDERWRGPGTDTQYF
TRBV7-9	CASTPRGSRWGENTEAFF
TRBV28	CASSTGWAQPQHF
TRBV19	CASSWLAGGSENIQYF
TRBV10-3	CAISDRVQETQYF
TRBV4-1	CASSTSQAGYEQYF
TRBV27	CASSRYRQGTGSNTEAFF
TRBV4-1	CASSQYEAGGIEEQFF
TRBV4-2	CASSQDAGPYEQYF
TRBV7-2	CASSLDLNYGYTF
TRBV7-9	CASSPTGGLGEQYF
TRBV7-8	CASSPYGTENQPQHF
TRBV5-6	CASSLGPSGNQPQHF
TRBV10-1	CASSESHRGDEKLFF
TRBV10-3	CAISDSGQEDQPQHF
TRBV9	CASSVAGGREYGYTF
TRBV7-2	CASSLVRQGATNSPLHF
TRBV3-1/TRBV3-2	CASSPGGIYSPLHF
TRBV2	CASSARTGNGKLFF
TRBV6-5	CASSRGSGNTIYF
TRBV4-2	CASSQNIAPNTGELFF
TRBV5-1	CASSRTDYGYTF
TRBV30	CAWTRGLGEAEAFF
TRBV5-4	CASSLEGQRGNTIYF
TRBV5-6	CASSHWGGGPTDTQYF
TRBV30	CAWSGDRWDNYGYTF
TRBV20-1	CSGQGRETQYF
TRBV18	CASSQPGGGAYNEQFF
TRBV7-2	CASSLDPRRELFF
TRBV7-2	CASSLSQGPKYGYTF
TRBV3-1/TRBV3-2	CASSLVRGREYEQYF
TRBV4-2	CASSQETGGNSPLHF
TRBV7-2	CASSLDHGSEQFF
TRBV7-8	CASSQPGSTRNTEAFF
TRBV15	CVTSRDQEGNTGELFF
TRBV12-5	CASGLTGYRDRPNTEAFF
TRBV6-6	CASRGVANSPLHF
TRBV27	CASSVTGKVSGNQPQHF
TRBV10-3	CAISDHDSNQPQHF
TRBV19	CASSISYSNQPQHF
TRBV11-2	CASSLAGQRGNSPLHF
TRBV5-6	CASSWGQGGTDTQYF
TRBV19	CASTLTPGGTEAFF